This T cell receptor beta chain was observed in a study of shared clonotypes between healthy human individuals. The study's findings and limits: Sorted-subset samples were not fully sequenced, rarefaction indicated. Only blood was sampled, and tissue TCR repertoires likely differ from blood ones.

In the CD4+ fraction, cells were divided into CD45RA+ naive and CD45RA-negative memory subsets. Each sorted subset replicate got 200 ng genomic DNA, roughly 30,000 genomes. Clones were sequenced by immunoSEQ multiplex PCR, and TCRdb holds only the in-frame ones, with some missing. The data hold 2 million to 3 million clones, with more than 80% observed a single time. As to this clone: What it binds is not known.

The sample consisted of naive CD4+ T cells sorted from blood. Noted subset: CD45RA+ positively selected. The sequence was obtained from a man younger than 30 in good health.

The CDR3 spells CASIYRASTDTQYF. The DNA of the CDR3 is TGCGCCAGCATTTACAGGGCTAGCACAGATACGCAGTATTTT. The gene calls are TRBV23-1 and TRBJ2-3; TRBD1 is a possible D gene (6 bases). TRBV23-1 falls under the ORF class, with uncertain function. The CDR3 is 14 residues long. The V gene lost 7 bases and the J gene lost 0 bases, with 11 bases spanning the gap.